Following are 14 T cell receptor beta chains from one sample sequenced in a study of early T cells in non-severe SARS-CoV-2 infection. TCRdb used MiXCR to reprocess the 5' RACE reads, holding one entry per CDR3 protein. The sample contains nearly 80,000 distinct CDR3 sequences, 10% to 15% of which appear only once. The sample was whole blood. These receptors came from an adult who was a healthcare worker with PCR-confirmed SARS-CoV-2 infection or an uninfected control (not recorded which).

This clonotype was seen many times. The chain carries TRBV4-3 and TRBJ1-4; no reliable D call. CDR1 is LGHNA, CDR2 YSLEER, per germline. The length of the CDR3 is 13 residues. Deletions cut 0 bases from V and 7 bases from J, with 6 bases between. In DNA, the CDR3 is TGCGCCAGCAGCCAAGATATTGGTGAAAAACTGTTTTTT. Amino acid sequence: CASSQDIGEKLFF.

This clonotype was observed a few times. The V and J genes are TRBV5-1 and TRBJ2-5; weak D call: TRBD2 (7 bases). V lost 3 bases and J 4 bases, leaving 13 bases between the germline ends. CDR1 is SGHRS and CDR2 is YFSETQ in the germline V gene. The CDR3 sequence is 14 residues long. CDR3 region: CASSSGGLGETQYF. The CDR3 DNA reads TGCGCCAGCAGCTCGGGGGGCCTAGGAGAGACCCAGTACTTC.

This clonotype was recorded many times. The V call is TRBV7-9, the J call TRBJ2-7, with 8 nucleotides matching TRBD2. The CDR3 spans 15 residues. J was trimmed by 3 bases and V by 5 bases; bases with no gene match: 9. Looked up from germline, CDR1 is SEHNR and CDR2 is FQNEAQ (reference sequence). The CDR3 loop is CASSLGTRGFYEQYF. CDR3 in DNA: TGTGCCAGCAGCCTGGGGACTAGAGGATTCTACGAGCAGTACTTC.

This clonotype appeared a few times. The chain uses TRBV10-2 and TRBJ1-4, with 9 nucleotides matching TRBD1. Germline CDR1 and CDR2: WSHSY and SAAADI. The CDR3 totals 13 residues. V shed 7 bases, J shed 4 bases, and the junction held 1 base outside the gene matches. CDR3 region: CASTGQGNEKLFF. CDR3 sequence (DNA): TGCGCCAGCACGGGACAGGGTAATGAAAAACTGTTTTTT.

V and J are TRBV12-3 or TRBV12-4 and TRBJ1-2; no clear D. Trimming stripped 3 bases from V and 3 bases from J, with 8 bases between. The CDR3 length is 13 residues. The CDR3 nucleotides are TGTGCCAGCAGTTTGGCTGCTCACTATGGCTACACCTTC. Protein product: CASSLAAHYGYTF.

At least ten counts were recorded for this clonotype. The CDR3 loop reads CAGVTSGPNNEQFF. In nucleotides, the CDR3 is TGTGCCGGAGTCACCTCCGGGCCGAACAATGAGCAGTTCTTC. This rearrangement joins TRBV2 to TRBJ2-1; no definite D call. Trimming pared 11 bases from V and 5 bases from J, leaving 19 bases between. This CDR3 region has 14 residues. Per germline, CDR1 SNHLY and CDR2 FYNNEI.

Only a few counts were recorded for this clonotype. The chain combines TRBV20-1 with TRBJ2-7, with 8 bases lining up with TRBD2. Germline-derived CDR1 and CDR2 are DFQATT and SNEGSKA (reference sequence). V lost 1 base, J lost 4 bases, and 12 bases stayed unmatched. The CDR3 contains 16 residues. The CDR3 region is CSARGGVSGGPYEQYF. DNA of the CDR3: TGCAGTGCTAGAGGAGGCGTATCGGGAGGGCCATACGAGCAGTACTTC.

This chain uses TRBV7-6 with TRBJ2-7; the D is unclear. Trimming removed 3 bases from V and 7 bases from J, with 13 bases in between. Looked up from germline, CDR1 is SGHVS and CDR2 is FNYEAQ. The CDR3 sequence is 13 residues long. CDR3 DNA: TGTGCCAGCAGCTTTTTCGGGTACGGGGAGCAGTACTTC. It yields the protein CASSFFGYGEQYF.

This clonotype was recorded at least ten times. CDR3 sequence reads: CASSSRTRTSGSMNEQFF. CDR3 sequence (DNA): TGTGCCAGCAGTTCCCGGACGAGGACTAGCGGGAGTATGAATGAGCAGTTCTTC. This chain links TRBV25-1 with TRBJ2-1, with 13 positions matching TRBD2. With 5 bases clipped from V and 7 bases from J, the junction kept 14 bases outside the gene matches. This CDR3 comprises 18 residues. CDR1 is MGHDK, CDR2 SYGVNS, per germline. The full variable domain, rest sourced from reference TRBV25-1 and TRBJ2-1, is EADIYQTPRYLVIGTGKKITLECSQTMGHDKMYWYQQDPGMELHLIHYSYGVNSTEKGDLSSESTVSRIRTEHFPLTLESARPSHTSQYLCASSSRTRTSGSMNEQFFGPGTRLTVL.

The V gene is TRBV2, the J gene TRBJ1-4, with D unclear. Between the trimmed V and J ends, which lost 3 bases and 5 bases, there was a span of 1 base. Germline-derived CDR1 and CDR2 are SNHLY and FYNNEI. The CDR3 is made up of 11 amino acids. CDR3 protein: CASSENEKLFF. The CDR3 nucleotides are TGTGCCAGCAGTGAGAATGAAAAACTGTTTTTT. The whole variable domain, filled in from reference TRBV2 and TRBJ1-4, reads EPEVTQTPSHQVTQMGQEVILRCVPISNHLYFYWYRQILGQKVEFLVSFYNNEISEKSEIFDDQFSVERPDGSNFTLKIRSTKLEDSAMYFCASSENEKLFFGSGTQLSVL.

In its sample, this clonotype was seen many times. This CDR3 reads CASTRGFEKLFF. CDR3 sequence (DNA): TGTGCCAGCACAAGAGGATTTGAAAAACTGTTTTTT. J is TRBJ1-4 and V is TRBV2, with unresolved D. Germline V CDR1 and CDR2: SNHLY, FYNNEI. V lost 7 bases and J 7 bases, leaving 10 bases between the germline ends. The CDR3 spans 12 residues.

This clonotype was recorded at least ten times. The chain couples TRBV27 to TRBJ2-5, with 7 positions matching TRBD2. Trimming cost V 9 bases and J 10 bases; bases outside gene matches: 11. The CDR3 has 12 amino acids. Germline V lookup: CDR1 MNHEY, CDR2 SMNVEV (reference sequence). The CDR3 DNA reads TGTGCCAGTTGGGACTTCCGGGGGGTCCAGTACTTC. It codes for CASWDFRGVQYF.

The rearrangement joins TRBV19 to TRBJ1-4; no firm D call. V was pared by 4 bases and J by 12 bases, with 18 bases between. The CDR3 extends over 14 amino acids. The germline V gene encodes CDR1 LNHDA and CDR2 SQIVND (reference sequence). CDR3 region: CASSRAEHSGELFF. CDR3 DNA: TGTGCCAGTAGTAGAGCGGAGCACTCCGGGGAACTGTTTTTT.

This clonotype appeared a few times. V gene TRBV6-2 or TRBV6-3 combines with J gene TRBJ2-2; D not certain. This CDR3 is 12 amino acids long. The germline V gene has CDR1 MNHEY and CDR2 SVGEGT. V was clipped by 6 bases and J by 6 bases, with 8 bases between them. The CDR3 loop reads CASSTDAGELFF. In nucleotides, the CDR3 is TGTGCCAGCAGCACTGATGCCGGGGAGCTGTTTTTT.